These 23 T cell receptor beta chains originate from one sample sequenced in a study of CD8 T cells in Susac syndrome (dated by TCRdb to the late 2010s). Library method: the immunoSEQ multiplex PCR assay. RNA was extracted with the RNeasy kit and roughly 0.45 to 1 ug was reverse transcribed using random hexamers. Using fastp at Q25 and MiXCR, TCRdb reprocessed the public reads and kept productive beta chains. Each record represents a unique CDR3 protein, reported with the most common genes and DNA among its rows. For this sample there are about 200,000 distinct CDR3 sequences; approximately 90% appear just once. The ten top clones hold about 0.15% of the sample. The specimen sequenced was CD8+ T cells from PBMCs. These receptors were collected from a human donor with multiple sclerosis.

The chain carries TRBV15 and TRBJ2-6; D is undetermined. Germline lookup yields CDR1 LNHNV and CDR2 YYDKDF (reference sequence). V was trimmed by 6 bases and J by 5 bases, leaving 8 bases between them. This CDR3 is 13 amino acids long. In nucleotides, the CDR3 is TGTGCCACCAGACAGTCCCGGGCCAACGTCCTGACTTTC. This encodes CATRQSRANVLTF.

J is TRBJ1-1 and V is TRBV5-4; tentative D call: TRBD1 (6 bases). Germline V lookup: CDR1 SGHNT, CDR2 YYREEE (reference sequence). This CDR3 is built from 15 residues. Trimming took off 2 bases at V and 4 bases at J, with 15 bases between the two ends. The CDR3 bases are TGTGCCAGCAGCTTACAGGGCCCAGGCGGCACTGAAGCTTTCTTT. Amino acids: CASSLQGPGGTEAFF.

This clonotype was seen a handful of times. This chain links TRBV29-1 with TRBJ2-1, with 10 bases aligning to TRBD2. CDR3 length equals 14 residues. The J segment lost 9 bases and the V segment lost 1 base, leaving 6 bases of the junction unmatched. CDR1 and CDR2 (germline): SQVTM, ANQGSEA. CDR3 coding DNA: TGCAGCGTTGAAGGTCTAGCGGGAGTACTTGAGCAGTTCTTC. Its translation is CSVEGLAGVLEQFF.

The V and J genes are TRBV6-2 or TRBV6-3 and TRBJ1-2; D not certain. Germline V gene lookup returns CDR1 MNHEY and CDR2 SVGEGT. V was trimmed by 0 bases and J by 1 base, leaving 15 bases between them. The CDR3 spans 17 residues. The CDR3 reads CASSYSWSQPFNYGYTF. CDR3 nucleotides: TGTGCCAGCAGTTACTCCTGGAGCCAGCCCTTTAACTATGGCTACACCTTC.

The V and J genes are TRBV7-9 and TRBJ1-2; D is uncertain. The V end lost 4 bases, the J end lost 8 bases, and 14 bases lay between the germline ends. The CDR3 covers 13 residues. Germline V CDR1 and CDR2: SEHNR, FQNEAQ (reference sequence). The CDR3 coding sequence is TGTGCCAGCAGCTCTGGATCCCTGATCGGCTACACCTTC. Protein sequence: CASSSGSLIGYTF.

For the CDR3, the DNA is TGTGCCAGCAGTTACCTCCCGGTTGGGACGGTATCCTACGAGCAGTACTTC. Protein sequence: CASSYLPVGTVSYEQYF. The chain combines TRBV6-5 with TRBJ2-7; either TRBD1 or TRBD2 may supply D (5 bases each). Trimming removed 2 bases at V and 1 base at J, with 18 bases between. The CDR3 runs 17 residues. Germline V gene lookup returns CDR1 MNHEY and CDR2 SVGAGI.

CDR3 sequence: CASSLLLGVKQFF. The CDR3 DNA is TGTGCCAGCAGCTTGTTACTGGGGGTAAAGCAGTTCTTC. This rearrangement joins TRBV5-6 to TRBJ2-1; either TRBD1 or TRBD2 may supply D (5 bases each). CDR3 length equals 13 residues. CDR1 is SGHDT and CDR2 is YYEEEE in the germline V gene. Trimming took off 1 base at V and 11 bases at J, with 13 bases between the two ends.

The J gene is TRBJ2-7, the V gene TRBV12-3 or TRBV12-4; 9 bases line up with TRBD2. The CDR3 contains 14 residues. The V gene end was trimmed by 6 bases and the J gene end by 2 bases; junction bases not matched to a gene: 5. The CDR3 DNA reads TGTGCCAGCAGCCTAGCGGGAAGAGCCTACGAGCAGTACTTC. It encodes CASSLAGRAYEQYF.

In DNA, the CDR3 is TGTGCCAGCAGCTTGGGACTTAGCTCTGGAAACACCATATATTTT. Translation: CASSLGLSSGNTIYF. The chain employs TRBV7-9 and TRBJ1-3; perhaps TRBD1 as D (5 bases). This CDR3 is 15 amino acids long. CDR1 SEHNR and CDR2 FQNEAQ come from the germline V gene (reference sequence). V gave up 3 bases and J gave up 0 bases, with 9 bases separating them.

The chain joins TRBV24-1 to TRBJ2-5; D unresolved. The CDR3 is 13 residues long. Germline V lookup: CDR1 KGHDR, CDR2 SFDVKD. V lost 4 bases, J lost 4 bases, and 9 bases lay in between. The CDR3 protein is CATSDPNVETQYF. Here the CDR3 DNA reads TGTGCCACCAGTGACCCGAATGTAGAGACCCAGTACTTC.

The chain combines TRBV12-5 with TRBJ2-7; D gene uncertain. The CDR3 spans 12 residues. The germline V gene has CDR1 LGHNT and CDR2 FRNRAP. Trimming left V 3 bases short and J 3 bases short, with 6 bases between. The CDR3 loop is CASGLGIYEQYF. The CDR3 nucleotides read TGTGCTAGTGGTTTAGGGATCTACGAGCAGTACTTC.

The J gene is TRBJ2-5, the V gene TRBV29-1; 13 positions agree with TRBD2. The CDR3 is 17 residues long. Germline V gives CDR1 SQVTM, CDR2 ANQGSEA. Trimming cost V 2 bases and J 3 bases; bases outside gene matches: 9. CDR3 in amino acids: CSVEPGTSGVLEETQYF. The CDR3 region has the DNA TGCAGCGTTGAACCCGGGACTAGCGGGGTCTTAGAAGAGACCCAGTACTTC.

This clonotype came up once. DNA of the CDR3: TGCAGCGTTGAAGGGAAACAGCTAATGAACACTGAAGCTTTCTTT. Its protein product is CSVEGKQLMNTEAFF. The chain couples TRBV29-1 to TRBJ1-1; D is ambiguous. Germline V gives CDR1 SQVTM, CDR2 ANQGSEA. The CDR3 length is 15 residues. V was clipped by 1 base and J by 0 bases, with 12 bases between them.

The CDR3 coding sequence is TGTGCCAGCAGCTTAGGCGGGCGGGGGCGCACAGATACGCAGTATTTT. Its protein is CASSLGGRGRTDTQYF. The V gene is TRBV13, the J gene TRBJ2-3; a weak D match, TRBD2 (7 bases). The CDR3 extends over 16 amino acids. V shed 0 bases and J shed 1 base, with 11 bases lying between them. The germline V gene has CDR1 PRHDT and CDR2 FYEKMQ (reference sequence).

The CDR3 bases are TGTGCTAGTTTCCCGGAGGGAGTTGGGCAAGAGACCCAGTACTTC. It translates to CASFPEGVGQETQYF. The rearrangement joins TRBV12-5 to TRBJ2-5; possibly TRBD2 for D (6 bases). The CDR3 is made up of 15 amino acids. Germline values: CDR1 LGHNT, CDR2 FRNRAP. V shed 8 bases and J shed 2 bases, with 18 bases lying between them.

The chain has TRBV9 and TRBJ1-1; D gene uncertain. V lost 2 bases and J 4 bases, leaving 18 bases between the germline ends. Germline lookup yields CDR1 SGDLS and CDR2 YYNGEE. The CDR3 contains 16 residues. For the CDR3, the DNA is TGTGCCAGCAGCGTCTCCCCGAGGGCGGCTGGCACTGAAGCTTTCTTT. It codes for CASSVSPRAAGTEAFF.

The chain uses TRBV20-1 and TRBJ1-1; TRBD1 aligns across 7 bases. V was clipped by 4 bases and J by 7 bases; unmatched bases: 9. This CDR3 spans 13 amino acids. From germline, CDR1 is DFQATT and CDR2 SNEGSKA (reference sequence). The CDR3 nucleotides read TGCAGTGCTATATCAACAGGGGATTTTGAAGCTTTCTTT. Translated: CSAISTGDFEAFF.

The gene calls are TRBV27 and TRBJ2-7; unclear D gene. CDR3 length equals 14 residues. V lost 3 bases, J lost 4 bases, and 13 bases lay in between. Germline loops: CDR1 MNHEY, CDR2 SMNVEV (reference sequence). CDR3 residues: CASSLAPAPYEQYF. CDR3 sequence (DNA): TGTGCCAGCAGTTTGGCTCCAGCCCCATACGAGCAGTACTTC.

The chain has TRBV12-3 or TRBV12-4 and TRBJ2-1, with D possibly TRBD2 on 6 matching bases. The CDR3 is 15 residues long. V lost 10 bases and J lost 5, with 21 bases in between. This CDR3 is CAIANWGVKNNEQFF. The CDR3 bases are TGTGCCATCGCCAACTGGGGGGTTAAAAACAATGAGCAGTTCTTC.

This clonotype was recorded only once. This sequence joins TRBV13 and TRBJ1-6; perhaps TRBD1 as D (6 bases). Germline CDR1 PRHDT, CDR2 FYEKMQ (reference sequence). V gave up 0 bases and J gave up 5 bases, with 8 bases separating them. The CDR3 consists of 15 residues. The CDR3 reads CASSLGQGDNSPLHF. Written as DNA, the CDR3 is TGTGCCAGCAGCTTAGGACAGGGAGATAATTCACCCCTCCACTTT.

In this sample, this clonotype turned up a few times. The chain carries TRBV6-2 or TRBV6-3 and TRBJ1-1; D unresolved. Trimming removed 4 bases at V and 0 bases at J, with 6 bases between. Germline V CDR1 and CDR2: MNHEY, SVGEGT. The CDR3 loop spans 13 amino acids. The CDR3 loop is CASSWVVNTEAFF. CDR3 in DNA: TGTGCCAGCAGTTGGGTGGTGAACACTGAAGCTTTCTTT.

The gene calls are TRBV9 and TRBJ2-3; weak D call: TRBD2 (6 bases). From germline, CDR1 is SGDLS and CDR2 YYNGEE. V lost 0 bases and J 4 bases, leaving 9 bases between the germline ends. The CDR3 loop spans 14 amino acids. The CDR3 region has the DNA TGTGCCAGCAGCGTAGCCGGGGGAGCAGATACGCAGTATTTT. This codes for CASSVAGGADTQYF.

The chain recombines TRBV5-1 with TRBJ1-2; 7 nucleotides agree with TRBD1. This CDR3 spans 12 amino acids. The V gene end was trimmed by 4 bases and the J gene end by 8 bases; junction bases not matched to a gene: 5. CDR1 and CDR2 from the germline V gene are SGHRS and YFSETQ. Here the CDR3 DNA reads TGCGCCAGCAGCCTTGGGACAGAAGGCTACACCTTC. As protein: CASSLGTEGYTF.